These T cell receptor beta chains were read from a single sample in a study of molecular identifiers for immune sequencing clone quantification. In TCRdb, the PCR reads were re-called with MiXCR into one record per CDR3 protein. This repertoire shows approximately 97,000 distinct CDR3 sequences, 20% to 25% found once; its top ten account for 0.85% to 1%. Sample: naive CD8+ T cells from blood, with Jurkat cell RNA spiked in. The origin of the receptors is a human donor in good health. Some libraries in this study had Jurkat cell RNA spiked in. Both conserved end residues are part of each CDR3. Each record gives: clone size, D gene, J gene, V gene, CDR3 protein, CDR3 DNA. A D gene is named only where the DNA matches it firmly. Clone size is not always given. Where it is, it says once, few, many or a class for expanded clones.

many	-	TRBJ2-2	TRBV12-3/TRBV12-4	CASSLGGGELFF	TGTGCCAGCAGTCTTGGTGGCGGGGAGCTGTTTTTT
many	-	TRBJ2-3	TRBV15	CATSRDGLGVTDTQYF	TGTGCCACCAGCAGAGATGGCCTCGGCGTCACAGATACGCAGTATTTT
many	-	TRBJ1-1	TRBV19	CASSIVTGYPNTEAFF	TGTGCCAGTAGTATAGTTACAGGTTACCCGAACACTGAAGCTTTCTTT
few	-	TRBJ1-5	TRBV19	CASSETGNSNQPQHF	TGTGCCAGCTCCGAGACCGGTAATAGCAATCAGCCCCAGCATTTT
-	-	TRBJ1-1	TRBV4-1	CASSPGPTGAGTEAFF	TGCGCCAGCAGCCCGGGCCCCACGGGGGCGGGCACTGAAGCTTTCTTT
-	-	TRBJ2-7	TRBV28	CAGSFGGYEQYF	TGTGCCGGCAGTTTCGGGGGTTACGAGCAGTACTTC
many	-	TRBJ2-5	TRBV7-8	CASSRGTRLKETQYF	TGTGCCAGCAGTCGAGGGACTCGCCTTAAAGAGACCCAGTACTTC
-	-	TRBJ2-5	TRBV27	CASSLLGSRAQETQYF	TGTGCCAGCAGTTTATTGGGCAGTAGGGCACAAGAGACCCAGTACTTC
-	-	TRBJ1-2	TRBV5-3	CASGLAGTRANGYTF	TGTGCCAGCGGCTTGGCCGGGACGCGAGCAAATGGCTACACCTTC
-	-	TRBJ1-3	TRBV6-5	CASSPHNTRAPIYF	TGTGCCAGCAGTCCCCATAATACCCGGGCACCCATATATTTT
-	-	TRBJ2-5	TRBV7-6	CARSLGPGAPYF	TGTGCCCGCAGCTTGGGGCCCGGCGCGCCGTACTTC
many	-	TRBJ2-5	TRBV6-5	CASSAPAAGETQYF	TGTGCCAGCAGTGCCCCTGCCGCCGGGGAGACCCAGTACTTC
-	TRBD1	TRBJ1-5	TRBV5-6	CASSPGQGVGPQHF	TGTGCCAGCAGCCCGGGACAGGGAGTAGGGCCCCAGCATTTT
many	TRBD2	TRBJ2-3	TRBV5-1	CASSLLAGLSTDTQYF	TGCGCCAGCAGCTTACTAGCGGGCCTTAGCACAGATACGCAGTATTTT
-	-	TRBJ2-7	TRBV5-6	CASSSAGNSYEQYF	TGTGCCAGCAGCTCCGCCGGGAACTCCTACGAGCAGTACTTC
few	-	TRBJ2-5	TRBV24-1	CATSDYNQETQYF	TGTGCCACCAGTGATTATAACCAAGAGACCCAGTACTTC
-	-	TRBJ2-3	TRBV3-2	CASSHRLAGVSPRTDTQYF	TGTGCCAGCAGCCACCGACTAGCGGGAGTTTCCCCCCGCACAGATACGCAGTATTTT
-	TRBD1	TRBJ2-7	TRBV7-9	CASSLGQGIEAYEQYF	TGTGCCAGCAGCTTGGGACAGGGAATAGAAGCCTACGAGCAGTACTTC
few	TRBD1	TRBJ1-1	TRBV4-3	CASNTGDTEAFF	TGCGCCAGCAACACAGGGGACACTGAAGCTTTCTTT
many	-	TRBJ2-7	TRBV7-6	CASSSTGGMGDEQYF	TGTGCCAGCAGCTCCACAGGAGGTATGGGGGACGAGCAGTACTTC
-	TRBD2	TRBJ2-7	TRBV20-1	CSANPTGLAGALSYEQYF	TGCAGTGCTAACCCGACCGGACTAGCGGGAGCCCTCTCATACGAGCAGTACTTC
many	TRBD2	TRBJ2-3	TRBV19	CASTSTGGPADTQYF	TGTGCCAGTACCTCCACGGGGGGGCCGGCAGATACGCAGTATTTT
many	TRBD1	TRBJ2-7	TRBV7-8	CASSFPGQGGLAHYEQYF	TGTGCCAGCAGCTTTCCGGGACAGGGGGGCCTGGCTCACTACGAGCAGTACTTC
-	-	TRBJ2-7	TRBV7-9	CASSEPSYEQYF	TGTGCCAGCAGCGAGCCTTCCTACGAGCAGTACTTC
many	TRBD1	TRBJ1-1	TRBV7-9	CASSSKTGVLAEAFF	TGTGCCAGCAGCTCCAAGACAGGGGTGTTGGCTGAAGCTTTCTTT
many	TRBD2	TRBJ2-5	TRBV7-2	CASSLGPETSAQETQYF	TGTGCCAGCAGCTTAGGCCCCGAGACTAGCGCACAAGAGACCCAGTACTTC
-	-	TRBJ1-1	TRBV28	CASTTPQDTGWLTEAFF	TGTGCCAGCACGACCCCGCAGGACACGGGGTGGCTCACTGAAGCTTTCTTT
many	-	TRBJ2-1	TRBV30	CAWSHGNEQFF	TGTGCCTGGAGTCATGGCAATGAGCAGTTCTTC
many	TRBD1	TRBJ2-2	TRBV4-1	CASSQGQGAGTGELFF	TGCGCCAGCAGCCAAGGACAGGGGGCTGGGACCGGGGAGCTGTTTTTT
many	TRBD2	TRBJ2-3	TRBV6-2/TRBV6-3	CASSGTSRRTDTQYF	TGTGCCAGTTCCGGGACTAGCAGACGCACAGATACGCAGTATTTT
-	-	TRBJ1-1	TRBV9	CASSLEEGVFTEALF	TGTGCCAGCAGCCTAGAGGAGGGGGTTTTCACTGAAGCTTTATTT
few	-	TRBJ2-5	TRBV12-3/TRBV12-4	CASSFVLAETQYF	TGTGCCAGCAGTTTTGTTCTAGCAGAGACCCAGTACTTC
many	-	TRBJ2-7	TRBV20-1	CSARDHRRTYEQYF	TGCAGTGCTAGAGATCACCGGCGAACCTACGAGCAGTACTTC
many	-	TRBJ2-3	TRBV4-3	CASSQADTQYF	TGCGCCAGCAGCCAGGCCGATACGCAGTATTTT
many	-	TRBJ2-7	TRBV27	CASSPLGSAYEQYF	TGTGCCAGCAGTCCGTTGGGGTCTGCGTACGAGCAGTACTTC
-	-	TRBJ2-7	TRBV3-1	CTSSQGGSFYEQYF	TGTACCAGCAGCCAAGGAGGTAGCTTCTACGAGCAGTACTTC
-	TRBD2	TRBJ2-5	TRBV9	CASSVDDLAGPLLKTQYF	TGTGCCAGCAGCGTAGATGACCTAGCGGGACCCCTGCTGAAGACCCAGTACTTC
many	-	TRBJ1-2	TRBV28	CASRPRLNGYTF	TGTGCCAGCAGGCCCAGGCTTAATGGCTACACCTTC
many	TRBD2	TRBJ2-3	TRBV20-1	CSARLTGLALTDTQYF	TGCAGTGCTAGACTGACGGGACTAGCCCTCACAGATACGCAGTATTTT
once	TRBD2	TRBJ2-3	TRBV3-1	CASSLATSGRVEDTQYF	TGTGCCAGCAGCCTAGCAACTAGCGGGAGGGTAGAAGATACGCAGTATTTT
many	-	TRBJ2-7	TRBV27	CASSLWAGAHEQYF	TGTGCCAGCAGTTTATGGGCAGGGGCCCACGAGCAGTACTTC
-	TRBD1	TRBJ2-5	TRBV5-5	CACSYPEWTGGAETQYF	TGTGCCTGCAGCTACCCCGAGTGGACAGGGGGCGCGGAGACCCAGTACTTC
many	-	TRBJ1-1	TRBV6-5	CASSYPTGTEAFF	TGTGCCAGCAGTTACCCTACCGGCACTGAAGCTTTCTTT
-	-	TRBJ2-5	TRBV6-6	CASSLWTNKETQYF	TGTGCCAGCAGCCTCTGGACGAACAAAGAGACCCAGTACTTC
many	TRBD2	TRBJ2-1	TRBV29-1	CSVRGLAGSPYNEQFF	TGCAGCGTCAGGGGACTAGCGGGTTCACCCTACAATGAGCAGTTCTTC
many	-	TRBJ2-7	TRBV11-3	CASSSRDTGNPYEQYF	TGTGCCAGCAGCTCGCGGGACACAGGGAACCCATACGAGCAGTACTTC
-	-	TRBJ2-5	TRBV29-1	CSVDPGSETQYF	TGCAGCGTTGATCCGGGAAGTGAGACCCAGTACTTC
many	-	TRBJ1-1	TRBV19	CASSDPNTEAFF	TGTGCCAGTAGTGACCCGAACACTGAAGCTTTCTTT
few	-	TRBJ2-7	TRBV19	CASNQGPGYEQYF	TGTGCCAGTAACCAGGGTCCTGGATACGAGCAGTACTTC
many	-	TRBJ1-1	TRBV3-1	CASSPTGTEAFF	TGTGCCAGCAGCCCGACTGGCACTGAAGCTTTCTTT
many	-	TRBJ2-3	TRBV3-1	CASSRGFRTDTQYF	TGTGCCAGCAGCAGGGGGTTTCGCACAGATACGCAGTATTTT
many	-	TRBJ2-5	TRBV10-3	CAIRDQETQYF	TGTGCCATCAGGGACCAAGAGACCCAGTACTTC
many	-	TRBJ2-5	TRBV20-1	CSARDIPWDQETQYF	TGCAGTGCTAGAGATATACCCTGGGACCAAGAGACCCAGTACTTC
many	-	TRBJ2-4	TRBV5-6	CASSPQYEGKNIQYF	TGTGCCAGCAGCCCACAGTATGAAGGCAAAAACATTCAGTACTTC
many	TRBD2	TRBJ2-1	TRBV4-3	CASSSLEGGSRDNEQFF	TGCGCCAGCAGCTCCCTCGAAGGCGGGAGCAGGGACAATGAGCAGTTCTTC